This passage covers 15 T cell receptor beta chains from one sample sequenced in a study of blood T cell repertoires in COVID-19. The protocol was immunoSEQ multiplex PCR, while the TCRdb copy is restricted to in-frame clones and leaves out a portion. In the table there are approximately 250,000 clones, about 83% of which are singletons. Sequenced material: peripheral blood. These receptors were obtained from a man in his fifties or sixties with acute or convalescent COVID-19.

V usage is TRBV13 and J usage is TRBJ2-3; 7 bases line up with TRBD1. This CDR3 spans 16 amino acids. CDR1 and CDR2 from the germline V gene are PRHDT and FYEKMQ (reference sequence). With V trimmed by 4 bases and J by 4 bases, 11 bases remained unmatched. The CDR3 region has the DNA TGTGCCAGCAGCTCCGACAGGGAGTATGGGTCAGATACGCAGTATTTT. Translating it yields CASSSDREYGSDTQYF.

V usage is TRBV27 and J usage is TRBJ1-2, with TRBD1 as a possible D gene (6 bases). Trimming removed 5 bases at V and 10 bases at J, with 17 bases between. The CDR3 has 13 amino acids. Per germline, CDR1 MNHEY and CDR2 SMNVEV (reference sequence). CDR3 protein: CASSHNIQGVYTF. CDR3 in DNA: TGTGCCAGCAGTCACAATATACAGGGAGTCTACACCTTC.

The V gene is TRBV5-1, the J gene TRBJ2-7; the D is unclear. The ends were cut back, 4 bases at V and 7 bases at J, with 18 bases in the middle. This CDR3 comprises 14 residues. Germline CDR1 is SGHRS and CDR2 is YFSETQ. The CDR3 is CASSRLLSTEEQYF. CDR3 sequence (DNA): TGCGCCAGCAGCCGACTCTTATCGACGGAGGAGCAGTACTTC.

The chain carries TRBV10-3 and TRBJ1-5; D is undetermined. There are 16 residues in the CDR3. V shed 0 bases and J shed 7 bases, with 16 bases lying between them. Looked up from germline, CDR1 is ENHRY and CDR2 is SYGVKD. The CDR3 region is CAISESLAPGGQPQHF. In DNA, the CDR3 is TGTGCCATCAGTGAGTCGCTGGCCCCGGGAGGGCAGCCCCAGCATTTT.

The table lists this clone with a few counts. The chain joins TRBV18 to TRBJ2-1; D perhaps matches TRBD2 (6 bases). CDR1 is KGHSH and CDR2 is LQKENI in the germline V gene. Trimming left V 5 bases short and J 14 bases short, with 22 bases between. This CDR3 has 14 residues. CDR3 nucleotides: TGTGCCAGCTCATCCCAAAGGGGAAGGGAGGTGGAGTTCTTC. It codes for CASSSQRGREVEFF.

This chain uses TRBV4-1 with TRBJ2-1; weak D call: TRBD2 (6 bases). Trimming left V 1 base short and J 10 bases short, with 11 bases between. Germline V gene lookup returns CDR1 MGHRA and CDR2 YSYEKL. The CDR3 contains 13 residues. The CDR3 reads CASSQVEAGEQFF. The DNA for the CDR3 is TGCGCCAGCAGCCAAGTAGAGGCGGGGGAGCAGTTCTTC.

The chain is built from TRBV3-1 (or the pseudogene TRBV3-2) and TRBJ2-2; 9 bases map to TRBD2. Germline-derived CDR1 and CDR2 are LGHDT and YNNKEL (reference sequence). After removal of 1 base from V and 1 base from J, the junction contained 1 base not matched to a gene. The CDR3 loop spans 16 amino acids. The CDR3 nucleotides are TGTGCCAGCAGCCAAGGTAGCGGGAGGAACACCGGGGAGCTGTTTTTT. It is translated as CASSQGSGRNTGELFF.

This clone appeared a few times. This chain joins TRBV19 and TRBJ1-2; TRBD1 is a possible D gene (6 bases). Trimming took 6 bases from V and 5 from J, leaving 16 bases between them. This CDR3 is built from 14 residues. CDR1 and CDR2 (germline): LNHDA, SQIVND (reference sequence). This chain's CDR3 is CASSKQGTEYGYTF. The CDR3 nucleotides are TGTGCCAGTAGCAAACAGGGCACGGAGTATGGCTACACCTTC.

The table lists this clone with a few counts. A junction end diverges from the germline sequence, so it may reflect a read error. The V and J genes are TRBV7-7 and TRBJ2-2; the D gene is possibly TRBD2 (5 bases). Germline-derived CDR1 and CDR2 are SSHAT and FNYEAQ (reference sequence). The CDR3 extends over 15 amino acids. The CDR3 loop is CASSLSGGNTGELFF. The CDR3 DNA reads TGTGCTAGCAGCTTAAGCGGAGGAAACACCGGGGAGCTGTTTTTT.

The rearrangement uses TRBV6-1 and TRBJ1-4; 7 bases match TRBD1. This CDR3 is 14 amino acids long. Germline loops: CDR1 MNHNS, CDR2 SASEGT. Trimming removed 1 base from V and 10 bases from J; junction bases left unmatched: 6. The CDR3 loop reads CASSEGTYRGKLFF. CDR3 nucleotides: TGTGCCAGCAGTGAAGGGACTTACAGGGGAAAACTGTTTTTT.

The chain employs TRBV28 and TRBJ2-7; 7 bases are a match to TRBD2. Germline CDR1 reads MDHEN; CDR2 reads SYDVKM. V was pared by 5 bases and J by 2 bases, with 12 bases of the junction left unmatched. The CDR3 is made up of 16 amino acids. CDR3 nucleotides: TGTGCCAGCAGTGAGTATGGCGGGAGTCTAGCCTACGAGCAGTACTTC. Its protein is CASSEYGGSLAYEQYF.

The chain combines TRBV15 with TRBJ2-1, with 9 bases lining up with TRBD1. This CDR3 spans 18 amino acids. V was clipped by 0 bases and J by 5 bases; unmatched bases: 11. The germline V gene has CDR1 LNHNV and CDR2 YYDKDF (reference sequence). This chain's CDR3 is CATSRDGISRTGDNEQFF. In DNA form, the CDR3 reads TGTGCCACCAGCAGAGATGGGATTAGTAGGACAGGGGACAATGAGCAGTTCTTC.

The gene calls are TRBV9 and TRBJ1-1; unclear D gene. Germline assignment: CDR1 SGDLS and CDR2 YYNGEE. The CDR3 contains 13 residues. V dropped 4 bases and J dropped 4 bases, with 11 bases sitting between them. CDR3 bases: TGTGCCAGCAGCCTGGAGGGAGGCACTGAAGCTTTCTTT. This translates into CASSLEGGTEAFF.

CDR3 protein: CASSSGQGAYSPLHF. The CDR3 DNA follows: TGTGCCAGCAGTTCTGGACAGGGGGCTTATTCACCCCTCCACTTT. This rearrangement joins TRBV28 to TRBJ1-6, with 11 bases matching TRBD1. The CDR3 runs to 15 residues. Trimming removed 4 bases from V and 8 bases from J; junction bases left unmatched: 4. Germline CDR1 reads MDHEN; CDR2 reads SYDVKM. The full variable domain, completed using reference TRBV28 and TRBJ1-6, is DVKVTQSSRYLVKRTGEKVFLECVQDMDHENMFWYRQDPGLGLRLIYFSYDVKMKEKGDIPEGYSVSREKKERFSLILESASTNQTSMYLCASSSGQGAYSPLHFGNGTRLTVT.

The chain recombines TRBV5-1 with TRBJ2-1; 8 nucleotides line up with TRBD1. Germline trimming cut 2 bases from V and 9 bases from J; bases unmatched to any gene: 10. The CDR3 has 15 residues. Germline-derived CDR1 and CDR2 are SGHRS and YFSETQ. CDR3: CASSFGSTGETEQFF. The CDR3 DNA follows: TGCGCCAGCAGCTTCGGATCGACAGGGGAGACTGAGCAGTTCTTC.